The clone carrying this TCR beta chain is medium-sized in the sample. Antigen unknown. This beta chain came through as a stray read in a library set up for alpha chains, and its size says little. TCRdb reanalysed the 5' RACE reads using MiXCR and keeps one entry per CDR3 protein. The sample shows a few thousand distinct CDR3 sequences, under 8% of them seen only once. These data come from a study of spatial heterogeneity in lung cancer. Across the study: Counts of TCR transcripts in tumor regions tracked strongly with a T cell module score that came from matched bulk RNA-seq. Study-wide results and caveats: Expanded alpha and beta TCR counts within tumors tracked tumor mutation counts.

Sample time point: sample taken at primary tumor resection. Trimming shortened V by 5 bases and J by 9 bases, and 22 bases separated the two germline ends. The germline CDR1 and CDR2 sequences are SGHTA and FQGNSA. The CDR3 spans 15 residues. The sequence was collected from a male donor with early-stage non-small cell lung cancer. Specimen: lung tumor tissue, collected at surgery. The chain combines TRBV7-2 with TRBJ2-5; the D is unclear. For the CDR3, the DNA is TGTGCCAGCAGCCCTGAAATGACGGCTTTAGGGCCCCAGTACTTC. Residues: CASSPEMTALGPQYF.